A single sample is the source of the 13 T cell receptor beta chains below, sequenced in a study of T cells in Graves' hyperthyroidism and ophthalmopathy. The investigators amplified TCR beta CDR3 regions from RNA transcripts. The primer set for the first-round RT-PCR of the TCR CDR3 was HTBI. TCRdb fed the multiplex PCR reads into MiXCR, producing one record per CDR3 protein. Of roughly 750,000 distinct CDR3 sequences listed, around 15% are singletons. Sequencing input: blood. Receptors originate from a young man with Graves' hyperthyroidism.

The chain links TRBV27 to TRBJ1-1, with a weak D call TRBD1 (6 bases). The CDR3 contains 15 residues. The ends were cut back, 3 bases at V and 5 bases at J, with 16 bases in the middle. CDR1 MNHEY and CDR2 SMNVEV come from the germline V gene (reference sequence). CDR3 nucleotide sequence: TGTGCCAGCAGTTTTTCCCCCACAGGGCTGACTGAAGCTTTCTTT. Translation gives CASSFSPTGLTEAFF.

This clonotype was picked up a small number of times. This chain joins TRBV5-5 and TRBJ2-7, with D perhaps matching TRBD1 (5 bases). V lost 0 bases and J 5 bases, leaving 12 bases between the germline ends. Germline V gene data show CDR1 as SGHKS and CDR2 as YYEKEE (reference sequence). The CDR3 is 14 amino acids. The CDR3 region has the DNA TGTGCCAGCAGCTTGGGACTGGGGCCACACGAGCAGTACTTC. It translates to CASSLGLGPHEQYF.

For this clonotype: A junction end diverges from the germline sequence, so it may reflect a read error. CDR3 in DNA: TGTGCCGGCAGAAGCCGGGGGGAAGATGGCTACACCTTC. Protein: CAGRSRGEDGYTF. This sequence joins TRBV6-1 and TRBJ1-2; D is perhaps TRBD1 (5 bases). The germline V gene encodes CDR1 MNHNS and CDR2 SASEGT. The CDR3 extends over 13 amino acids.

This clonotype was detected a few times. The chain has TRBV24-1 and TRBJ2-1, with TRBD2 identical over 10 bases. The CDR3 covers 17 residues. V shed 1 base, J shed 7 bases, and the junction held 9 bases outside the gene matches. Germline CDR1 and CDR2: KGHDR and SFDVKD. This CDR3 reads CATSDFSPSGSLNEQFF. In nucleotides, the CDR3 is TGTGCCACCAGTGATTTCTCCCCTAGCGGGAGTTTAAATGAGCAGTTCTTC.

This clonotype showed up many times. This chain connects TRBV24-1 to TRBJ2-3, with 7 bases identical to TRBD1. CDR3 size: 13 residues. Germline loops: CDR1 KGHDR, CDR2 SFDVKD. Trimming at V came to 9 bases and at J to 0 bases, leaving 2 bases not matched to a gene. CDR3 bases: TGTGCCACCGGGACAGCTAGCACAGATACGCAGTATTTT. Translating gives CATGTASTDTQYF.

This chain uses TRBV19 with TRBJ1-1; D might be TRBD1 (5 bases). The CDR3 length is 14 residues. V lost 1 base, J lost 11 bases, and 17 bases lay in between. Germline V lookup: CDR1 LNHDA, CDR2 SQIVND (reference sequence). CDR3 loop: CASSIGQGRRFAFF. Here the CDR3 DNA reads TGTGCCAGTAGTATAGGGCAGGGCAGACGCTTCGCTTTCTTT.

This clonotype came up a few times. CDR3: CSATGATSFREQFF. CDR3 DNA sequence: TGCAGTGCTACAGGGGCTACCTCATTTCGTGAGCAGTTCTTC. This chain connects TRBV20-1 to TRBJ2-1, with D perhaps TRBD1 (6 bases). Trimming shortened V by 4 bases and J by 9 bases, and 19 bases separated the two germline ends. The CDR3 runs 14 residues. Per germline, CDR1 DFQATT and CDR2 SNEGSKA (reference sequence).

This clonotype was counted a few times. DNA of the CDR3: TGCAGCGTTGAGGGTCCAGCGGGAGTGGGGGATACGCAGTATTTT. Translation: CSVEGPAGVGDTQYF. The gene calls are TRBV29-1 and TRBJ2-3; 8 nucleotides match TRBD2. Germline CDR1 reads SQVTM; CDR2 reads ANQGSEA. The CDR3 has 15 amino acids. The J segment lost 6 bases and the V segment lost 3 bases, leaving 11 bases of the junction unmatched.

This clonotype was seen ten or more times. V is TRBV11-3 and J is TRBJ2-7, with D maybe TRBD1 (6 bases). This CDR3 is 15 amino acids long. V lost 5 bases to trimming and J lost 3 bases, with 17 bases between them. Looked up from germline, CDR1 is SGHNT and CDR2 is YENEEA. For the CDR3, the DNA is TGTGCCAGCAGCCCTCTAGAGGGGGTGGTCTACGAGCAGTACTTC. Translating it yields CASSPLEGVVYEQYF.

V and J are TRBV20-1 and TRBJ1-1; 11 bases map to TRBD1. CDR1 and CDR2 (germline): DFQATT, SNEGSKA (reference sequence). The CDR3 contains 17 residues. Trimming at V came to 5 bases and at J to 3 bases, leaving 14 bases not matched to a gene. The CDR3 loop is CSAEDRGRLFMDTEAFF. The CDR3 region has the DNA TGCAGTGCTGAGGACAGGGGGCGCTTATTTATGGACACTGAAGCTTTCTTT.

The chain couples TRBV4-3 to TRBJ2-7, with D tentatively TRBD1 (5 bases). CDR3 length: 13 amino acids. Per germline, CDR1 LGHNA and CDR2 YSLEER. V lost 0 bases, J lost 4 bases, and 7 bases lay in between. The chain's CDR3 is CASSQETGYEQYF. As DNA, the CDR3 is TGCGCCAGCAGCCAAGAAACAGGTTACGAGCAGTACTTC.

This clonotype was picked up a small number of times. The CDR3 is CATGLGASSYNEQFF. CDR3 sequence (DNA): TGCGCCACCGGGTTAGGGGCGAGCTCCTACAATGAGCAGTTCTTC. The J gene is TRBJ2-1, the V gene TRBV5-1; D perhaps matches TRBD1 (5 bases). The V gene lost 9 bases and the J gene lost 0 bases, with 16 bases spanning the gap. Germline-derived CDR1 and CDR2 are SGHRS and YFSETQ. This CDR3 contains 15 residues.

This clonotype appeared a few times. The chain combines TRBV12-3 or TRBV12-4 with TRBJ1-3, with D uncertain. The CDR3 has 14 residues. Trimming took 6 bases from V and 0 from J, leaving 9 bases between them. CDR3 coding DNA: TGTGCCAGCAGCCGTCGCAACTCTGGAAACACCATATATTTT. Its protein is CASSRRNSGNTIYF.